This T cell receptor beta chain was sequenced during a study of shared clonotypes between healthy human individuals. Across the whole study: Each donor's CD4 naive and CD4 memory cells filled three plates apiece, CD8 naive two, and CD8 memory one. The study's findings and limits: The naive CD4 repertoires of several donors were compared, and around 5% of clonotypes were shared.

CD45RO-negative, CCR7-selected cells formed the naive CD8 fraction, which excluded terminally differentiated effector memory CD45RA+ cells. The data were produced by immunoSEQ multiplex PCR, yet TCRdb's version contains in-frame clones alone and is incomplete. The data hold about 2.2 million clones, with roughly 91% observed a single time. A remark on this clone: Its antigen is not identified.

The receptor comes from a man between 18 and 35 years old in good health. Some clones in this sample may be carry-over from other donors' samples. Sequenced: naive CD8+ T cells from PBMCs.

CDR3 nucleotide sequence: TGTGCCAGCAGTTCTCGACAGGGGTTTAACTATGGCTACACCTTC. Translated: CASSSRQGFNYGYTF. This chain connects TRBV28 to TRBJ1-2, with 8 nucleotides matching TRBD1. The CDR3 has 15 residues. Germline values: CDR1 MDHEN, CDR2 SYDVKM. With 4 bases clipped from V and 1 base from J, the junction kept 5 bases outside the gene matches.